This T cell receptor (beta chain) was sequenced in a study of cytomegalovirus exposure and HLA in healthy donors. Study-level findings and limits: The study dropped some indistinguishable V segments, TRBV6-2 and TRBV6-3 among them.

The PCR used 60 Vbeta and 13 Jbeta primers. Profiled with immunoSEQ multiplex PCR; TCRdb holds only in-frame clones, not every one. The data show around 80,000 clones, approximately 67% seen once. As concerns this clone: What it binds is not known.

Germline-derived CDR1 and CDR2 are SGHRS and YFSETQ. The length of the CDR3 is 14 residues. The V end lost 0 bases, the J end lost 5 bases, and 12 bases lay between the germline ends. This receptor was obtained from a male donor in good health and CMV-seropositive. The rearrangement links TRBV5-1 to TRBJ2-7; D unresolved. The material sequenced was PBMCs. CDR3 in amino acids: CASSLGYTLDEQYF. In DNA form, the CDR3 reads TGCGCCAGCAGCTTGGGGTACACCTTGGACGAGCAGTACTTC.